This T cell receptor (beta chain) stems from a study of cytomegalovirus exposure and HLA in healthy donors. Per germline, CDR1 SGDLS and CDR2 YYNGEE. This CDR3 is built from 15 residues. With 0 bases clipped from V and 3 bases from J, the junction kept 3 bases outside the gene matches. Details on this clone: As yet, its antigen is unknown.

The PCR made use of 60 Vbeta and 13 Jbeta primers. Method: immunoSEQ multiplex PCR; TCRdb's copy keeps in-frame clones and lacks some. The sample holds around 130,000 clones; around 80% are singletons and the top ten take 5.3%. Study results and limitations: Accurate prediction of HLA-A and HLA-B alleles (for most subjects) was reportedly achieved from TCR beta sequences. The presence/absence work took it that sequencing depth was about the same across donors. Further analysis was carried out later, and it showed several of the most significant clusters appearing linked to common viral pathogens. It was in a later analysis that TCR association rates were seen to vary by HLA locus, highest for DRB1 and lowest for HLA-C.

Sequencing was carried out using PBMCs. This sequence joins TRBV9 and TRBJ2-7, with 10 bases fitting TRBD1. This TCR was sampled from a man aged 30-40 years in good health and CMV-seronegative. DNA for the CDR3: TGTGCCAGCAGCGTAGGGGACAGGGGTAGCTACGAGCAGTACTTC. Translating gives CASSVGDRGSYEQYF.